The 14 T cell receptor beta chains reported below all come from one sample, sequenced in a study of T cells in Graves' hyperthyroidism and ophthalmopathy (dated by TCRdb to about 2019). The library was generated by multiplex PCR. Sequencing was carried out with an Illumina HiSeq 2000. The TCR beta CDR3 regions were amplified from RNA transcripts. The TCR CDR3 was subjected to a first round of RT-PCR using the HTBI primer set and the Qiagen OneStep RT-PCR kit. TCRdb itself trimmed the public reads at Q25 with fastp, ran MiXCR and retained productive beta chains. When rows share a CDR3 protein, they turn into one entry using the most common DNA and genes. In this sample the table shows a few hundred thousand distinct CDR3 sequences, roughly 13% of which occur a single time. Roughly 4.8% of the sample belongs to the ten largest clones. The sample was blood. Every receptor here comes from a woman between 18 and 29 years old with Graves' hyperthyroidism.

The chain is built from TRBV6-1 and TRBJ2-7, with 7 bases that match TRBD2. The CDR3 runs to 13 residues. With 8 bases clipped from V and 3 bases from J, the junction kept 7 bases outside the gene matches. CDR1 MNHNS and CDR2 SASEGT come from the germline V gene. The chain's CDR3 is CASGRERDYEQYF. The CDR3 DNA follows: TGTGCCAGCGGGAGGGAAAGGGACTACGAGCAGTACTTC.

This clonotype was recorded many times. The CDR3 sequence is CASYPDRASGTTTYEQYF. The DNA for the CDR3 is TGTGCCAGCTATCCGGACAGGGCGAGCGGAACTACCACCTACGAGCAGTACTTC. The genes are TRBV6-1 and TRBJ2-7, with 8 bases fitting TRBD1. The trim removed 8 bases at V and 2 bases at J, leaving 20 bases unmatched. The CDR3 is 18 amino acids. Germline CDR1 reads MNHNS; CDR2 reads SASEGT.

This clonotype was seen only a few times. The chain links TRBV5-8 to TRBJ2-2; 9 bases fit TRBD1. V trimming: 4 bases; J trimming: 6 bases; junction bases outside the gene matches: 10. The CDR3 loop spans 16 amino acids. Germline-derived CDR1 and CDR2 are SGHTS and YDEGEE. The CDR3 DNA sequence: TGTGCCAGCAGCCCGGGACAGGGAGGTTACGCCGGGGAGCTGTTTTTT. As protein: CASSPGQGGYAGELFF.

This clonotype was recorded at least ten times. The CDR3: CASSQDGGVYEKLFF. CDR3 coding DNA: TGCGCCAGCAGCCAAGACGGAGGAGTCTATGAAAAACTGTTTTTT. The chain employs TRBV4-1 and TRBJ1-4, with unresolved D. The CDR3 contains 15 residues. CDR1 is MGHRA, CDR2 YSYEKL, per germline. Between the trimmed V and J ends, which lost 0 bases and 6 bases, there was a span of 11 bases.

The chain carries TRBV4-1 and TRBJ2-2, with 11 bases fitting TRBD2. This CDR3 is built from 18 residues. With 4 bases clipped from V and 1 base from J, the junction kept 8 bases outside the gene matches. Germline CDR1 and CDR2: MGHRA and YSYEKL. The DNA of the CDR3 is TGCGCCAGCAGCCGCTCATTGACTAGCGGGGTGAACACCGGGGAGCTGTTTTTT. This codes for CASSRSLTSGVNTGELFF.

The table lists this clonotype with many counts. This chain joins TRBV12-5 and TRBJ1-1; D unresolved. The CDR3 runs 12 residues. From germline, CDR1 is LGHNT and CDR2 FRNRAP. V was pared by 6 bases and J by 2 bases, with 7 bases between. DNA of the CDR3: TGTGCTAGTGGACCTAGCAACACTGAAGCTTTCTTT. Translation gives CASGPSNTEAFF.

The chain combines TRBV2 with TRBJ2-2; 10 bases fit TRBD1. The CDR3 consists of 15 residues. The V gene end was trimmed by 7 bases and the J gene end by 6 bases; junction bases not matched to a gene: 8. From germline, CDR1 is SNHLY and CDR2 FYNNEI. CDR3 residues: CASNLGQGVSGELFF. The CDR3 DNA is TGTGCCAGCAATCTAGGACAGGGGGTTTCCGGGGAGCTGTTTTTT.

This clonotype was detected many times. This chain joins TRBV6-1 and TRBJ2-7, with 9 positions matching TRBD1. Germline values: CDR1 MNHNS, CDR2 SASEGT. The CDR3 covers 15 residues. V lost 8 bases and J lost 3; bases outside the gene matches: 11. The CDR3 protein is CASGATPTGGYEQYF. Written as DNA, the CDR3 is TGTGCCAGCGGCGCAACCCCGACAGGGGGCTACGAGCAGTACTTC.

There are many counts of this clonotype. This sequence joins TRBV3-1 and TRBJ1-2; 10 positions match TRBD1. From germline, CDR1 is LGHDT and CDR2 YNNKEL (reference sequence). With V trimmed by 4 bases and J by 8 bases, 4 bases remained unmatched. This CDR3 has 13 amino acids. CDR3 DNA: TGTGCCAGCAGCCGGGACAGGGGTGGGGGCTACACCTTC. It codes for CASSRDRGGGYTF.

The table lists this clonotype with many counts. V usage is TRBV5-1 and J usage is TRBJ2-2; 7 bases are a match to TRBD2. Germline values: CDR1 SGHRS, CDR2 YFSETQ. The CDR3 consists of 14 residues. The V and J ends lost 7 bases and 0 bases, in that order; junction bases with no gene match: 3. The CDR3 loop is CASGREPNTGELFF. The CDR3 DNA sequence: TGCGCCAGCGGGCGGGAGCCGAACACCGGGGAGCTGTTTTTT. Combining the CDR3 with reference TRBV5-1 and TRBJ2-2 gives the whole variable domain KAGVTQTPRYLIKTRGQQVTLSCSPISGHRSVSWYQQTPGQGLQFLFEYFSETQRNKGNFPGRFSGRQFSNSRSEMNVSTLELGDSALYLCASGREPNTGELFFGEGSRLTVL.

The sample holds many counts of this clonotype. The chain is built from TRBV27 and TRBJ1-5; weak D call: TRBD1 (5 bases). V lost 6 bases to trimming and J lost 11 bases, with 23 bases between them. The germline V gene has CDR1 MNHEY and CDR2 SMNVEV (reference sequence). The CDR3 totals 15 residues. CDR3 sequence: CASRPGLGWGSAQHF. For the CDR3, the DNA is TGTGCCAGCAGACCCGGACTTGGGTGGGGCTCAGCCCAGCATTTT.

This clonotype was seen a few times. The chain recombines TRBV6-1 with TRBJ1-3, with D perhaps TRBD1 (5 bases). V was pared by 7 bases and J by 2 bases, with 12 bases between. CDR3 length: 14 residues. The germline V gene has CDR1 MNHNS and CDR2 SASEGT. The CDR3 is CASTAGLTGNTIYF. The CDR3 bases are TGTGCCAGCACCGCAGGGTTGACTGGAAACACCATATATTTT.

In its sample, this clonotype was seen a few times. This chain links TRBV7-9 with TRBJ1-2; D uncertain. The V gene lost 7 bases and the J gene lost 6 bases, with 15 bases spanning the gap. This CDR3 is 13 amino acids long. Germline assignment: CDR1 SEHNR and CDR2 FQNEAQ (reference sequence). The chain's CDR3 is CASTITKADGYTF. The CDR3, as DNA: TGTGCCAGCACCATAACAAAGGCAGATGGCTACACCTTC.

This clonotype appeared many times. This chain joins TRBV13 and TRBJ2-1, with TRBD2 identical over 13 bases. V lost 5 bases and J lost 9; bases outside the gene matches: 7. Germline V gene data show CDR1 as PRHDT and CDR2 as FYEKMQ (reference sequence). There are 15 residues in the CDR3. The CDR3 DNA reads as TGTGCCAGCAGCGTCGGGACTAGCGGGACGGGTGAGCAGTTCTTC. It translates to CASSVGTSGTGEQFF.